This passage covers 17 T cell receptor beta chains from one sample sequenced in a study of T cell repertoires in cytomegalovirus infection. TCRdb re-called the reads through MiXCR, storing one row per CDR3 protein. The table has around 39,000 distinct CDR3 sequences, over 50% seen once. No antigen is known for these receptors. The material was CD8+ T cells from cultured PBMCs, obtained from culture after CMV antigen stimulation. The receptor set was obtained from a human donor in good health (CMV status not recorded). Some clones in this sample may be carry-over from other donors' samples.

This chain connects TRBV6-9 to TRBJ2-2, with D unclear. The CDR3 covers 14 residues. Germline CDR1 is MNHGY and CDR2 is SVAAGI. The V and J ends lost 7 bases and 1 base respectively, with 10 bases between them. The CDR3 region is CASTRTVNTGELFF. The DNA for the CDR3 is TGTGCCAGCACCAGGACGGTGAACACCGGGGAGCTGTTTTTT.

This clonotype was recorded a few times. The conserved closing phenylalanine or tryptophan is absent in this CDR3, likely reflecting a read error. It is unclear where the CDR3 begins or ends on the DNA, so no DNA is shown, and the CDR3 is as TCRdb lists it. The CDR3 sequence: CASSLLGISTYNELLV. The V gene is TRBV7-9, the J gene TRBJ2-1. CDR1 is SEHNR, CDR2 FQNEAQ, per germline (reference sequence). The CDR3 is 16 residues long, ends included.

The chain uses TRBV27 and TRBJ2-1; D is possibly TRBD2 (7 bases). Germline CDR1 is MNHEY and CDR2 is SMNVEV (reference sequence). Trimming stripped 6 bases from V and 5 bases from J, with 20 bases between. The CDR3 is made up of 16 amino acids. CDR3 in amino acids: CASRTPEGGADNEQFF. In DNA form, the CDR3 reads TGTGCCAGCAGAACCCCCGAGGGGGGGGCCGACAATGAGCAGTTCTTC.

This clonotype has only a few counts. The chain recombines TRBV6-6 with TRBJ2-1; perhaps TRBD2 as D (6 bases). V gave up 5 bases and J gave up 12 bases, with 20 bases separating them. The CDR3 loop spans 14 amino acids. Germline loops: CDR1 MNHNY, CDR2 SVGAGI (reference sequence). The CDR3: CASSPGMEKGGQFF. The CDR3, as DNA: TGTGCCAGCAGTCCCGGGATGGAAAAGGGAGGGCAGTTCTTC.

The rearrangement links TRBV12-3 or TRBV12-4 to TRBJ2-7; TRBD1 matches 10 bases. The ends lost 6 bases at V and 7 bases at J; junction bases unmatched: 12. This CDR3 comprises 15 residues. CDR3 protein: CASSLRQGATGEQYF. The CDR3 coding sequence is TGTGCCAGCAGCCTCAGACAGGGGGCTACTGGGGAGCAGTACTTC.

The chain is built from TRBV29-1 and TRBJ2-3; D gene ambiguous. Trimming left V 7 bases short and J 2 bases short, with 10 bases between. Germline V gives CDR1 SQVTM, CDR2 ANQGSEA. The CDR3 loop spans 12 amino acids. The CDR3 nucleotides read TGCAGCGCCGGACCGGTCACAGATACGCAGTATTTT. As protein: CSAGPVTDTQYF.

The chain links TRBV5-4 to TRBJ2-7, with a tentative D call TRBD2 (6 bases). In germline, CDR1 is SGHNT, CDR2 YYREEE (reference sequence). V lost 4 bases and J 5 bases, leaving 16 bases between the germline ends. The CDR3 contains 14 residues. The CDR3 DNA is TGTGCCAGCAGCATAGGACGGGGGAGCGACGAGCAGTACTTC. Protein sequence: CASSIGRGSDEQYF.

V gene TRBV7-9 combines with J gene TRBJ1-5, with TRBD1 matching over 10 bases. There are 17 residues in the CDR3. Unmatched junction bases numbered 7, after V lost 5 bases and J lost 0 bases. The V gene's germline CDR1 is SEHNR and CDR2 FQNEAQ (reference sequence). The CDR3 reads CASSHGGQGYSNQPQHF. In nucleotides, the CDR3 is TGTGCCAGCAGCCACGGGGGACAGGGGTATAGCAATCAGCCCCAGCATTTT.

The CDR3 spells CASSLDGRQGTYEQYF. In DNA, the CDR3 is TGTGCCAGCAGCTTAGATGGGAGACAGGGGACCTACGAGCAGTACTTC. The V call is TRBV11-2, the J call TRBJ2-7, with 8 nucleotides matching TRBD1. This CDR3 region has 16 residues. Unmatched junction bases numbered 6, after V lost 0 bases and J lost 2 bases. Germline V gene lookup returns CDR1 SGHAT and CDR2 FQNNGV.

This clonotype was counted at least ten times. In nucleotides, the CDR3 is TGTGCCAGCAGCTCTATCCTCAGAGCTAACACTGAAGCTTTCTTT. Protein product: CASSSILRANTEAFF. V and J are TRBV7-8 and TRBJ1-1; no reliable D call. Germline V gene data show CDR1 as SGHVS and CDR2 as FQNEAQ. The CDR3 consists of 15 residues. Trimming removed 4 bases from V and 2 bases from J, with 14 bases in between.

The chain carries TRBV10-3 and TRBJ2-3, with no clear D. Per germline, CDR1 ENHRY and CDR2 SYGVKD. The CDR3 contains 17 residues. V lost 3 bases and J 2 bases, leaving 18 bases between the germline ends. The CDR3 bases are TGTGCCATCAGTGATCCATTAGAGCAACTTACCACAGATACGCAGTATTTT. Translating gives CAISDPLEQLTTDTQYF.

This clonotype was seen only a few times. The V and J genes are TRBV27 and TRBJ1-2; a possible D gene is TRBD1 (5 bases). Germline lookup yields CDR1 MNHEY and CDR2 SMNVEV (reference sequence). The germline V and J ends were trimmed by 3 bases and 8 bases, with 13 bases remaining between them. There are 13 residues in the CDR3. The CDR3 loop reads CASSLGQGDGYTF. In DNA, the CDR3 is TGTGCCAGCAGTTTGGGCCAGGGAGACGGCTACACCTTC.

The chain employs TRBV4-1 and TRBJ1-2; tentatively, D is TRBD1 (5 bases). V dropped 3 bases and J dropped 2 bases, with 7 bases sitting between them. CDR3 length: 13 residues. Germline V CDR1 and CDR2: MGHRA, YSYEKL. CDR3 nucleotides: TGCGCCAGCAGCCACTACAGGAACTATGGCTACACCTTC. As protein: CASSHYRNYGYTF.

This clonotype was found a few times. The gene calls are TRBV27 and TRBJ2-6; D is unclear. CDR1 is MNHEY, CDR2 SMNVEV, per germline (reference sequence). Trimming pared 5 bases from V and 0 bases from J, leaving 2 bases between. This CDR3 region has 13 residues. CDR3 sequence: CASSLSGANVLTF. CDR3 nucleotide sequence: TGTGCCAGCAGTCTCTCTGGGGCCAACGTCCTGACTTTC.

This clonotype has only one observation. The chain employs TRBV7-6 and TRBJ2-3, with D unresolved. The CDR3 length is 12 residues. V lost 5 bases and J lost 6, with 9 bases in between. Germline values: CDR1 SGHVS, CDR2 FNYEAQ. The CDR3 sequence: CASSPTGDTQYF. As DNA, the CDR3 is TGTGCCAGCAGCCCGACCGGGGATACGCAGTATTTT. The entire variable domain, with the rest obtained from reference TRBV7-6 and TRBJ2-3, is as follows: GAGVSQSPRYKVTKRGQDVALRCDPISGHVSLYWYRQALGQGPEFLTYFNYEAQQDKSGLPNDRFSAERPEGSISTLTIQRTEQRDSAMYRCASSPTGDTQYFGPGTRLTVL.

The rearrangement joins TRBV28 to TRBJ1-6, with D hard to call. The germline gives CDR1 MDHEN, CDR2 SYDVKM. The CDR3 loop spans 13 amino acids. Trimming stripped 7 bases from V and 9 bases from J, with 13 bases between. CDR3 sequence reads: CASTKSGLSPLHF. CDR3 DNA: TGTGCCAGCACCAAGAGCGGTCTTTCACCCCTCCACTTT.

This chain's CDR3 is CSASGQGAGDSNQPQHF. CDR3 DNA: TGCAGTGCTAGTGGACAGGGGGCGGGGGATAGCAATCAGCCCCAGCATTTT. The rearrangement links TRBV20-1 to TRBJ1-5; TRBD1 agrees at 11 bases. The V and J ends lost 3 bases and 0 bases, in that order; junction bases with no gene match: 7. This CDR3 is 17 amino acids long. CDR1 and CDR2 from the germline V gene are DFQATT and SNEGSKA (reference sequence).